The 32 T cell receptor beta chains below were found in one sample sequenced in a study of siplizumab effects on memory and regulatory T cells. TCRdb's copy holds only in-frame clones and misses some; the assay was immunoSEQ multiplex PCR. The sample carries roughly 100,000 clones, about 93% recorded once. Sequenced input: CD4+ T cells sorted from blood. The receptors here all came from a human donor in good health.

In nucleotides, the CDR3 is TGTGCCAGCAGCCAGGGGATCGGCGAGCAGTTCTTC. The encoded protein is CASSQGIGEQFF. The chain combines TRBV7-3 with TRBJ2-1; maybe TRBD1 (6 bases). Germline CDR1 SGHTA, CDR2 FQGTGA. Trimming left V 5 bases short and J 10 bases short, with 12 bases between. CDR3 length: 12 residues.

The chain couples TRBV9 to TRBJ1-1; TRBD1 might be the D (5 bases). This CDR3 has 13 amino acids. Trimming took 6 bases from V and 0 from J, leaving 9 bases between them. Germline CDR1 reads SGDLS; CDR2 reads YYNGEE. CDR3 amino acids: CASNSGMNTEAFF. For the CDR3, the DNA is TGTGCCAGCAATTCAGGGATGAACACTGAAGCTTTCTTT. The whole variable domain, filled in from reference TRBV9 and TRBJ1-1, reads DSGVTQTPKHLITATGQRVTLRCSPRSGDLSVYWYQQSLDQGLQFLIQYYNGEERAKGNILERFSAQQFPDLHSELNLSSLELGDSALYFCASNSGMNTEAFFGQGTRLTVV.

The chain couples TRBV7-2 to TRBJ2-7; D is unclear. V dropped 2 bases and J dropped 2 bases, with 1 base sitting between them. Germline-derived CDR1 and CDR2 are SGHTA and FQGNSA. This CDR3 has 11 residues. For the CDR3, the DNA is TGTGCCAGCAGCTTAACCTACGAGCAGTACTTC. This encodes CASSLTYEQYF.

This clone was counted once. This chain joins TRBV27 and TRBJ2-2; D ambiguous. This CDR3 is 17 amino acids long. CDR1 MNHEY and CDR2 SMNVEV come from the germline V gene (reference sequence). V lost 3 bases to trimming and J lost 2 bases, with 16 bases between them. The CDR3 nucleotides are TGTGCCAGCAGTTTGGGTTTGTGGGGTGCTAACACCGGGGAGCTGTTTTTT. Amino acids: CASSLGLWGANTGELFF.

The rearrangement uses TRBV21-1 and TRBJ2-7; the table's D gene call, TRBD1, was not cross checked with the DNA. TRBV21-1 is a recognized pseudogene. The CDR3 extends over 15 amino acids. DNA for the CDR3: TGTGCCAGCAGCAGACATGGACAGGGGGTCTACGAGCAGTACTTC. It is translated as CASSRHGQGVYEQYF.

The rearrangement joins TRBV19 to TRBJ1-5; 7 nucleotides match TRBD1. CDR3 length: 14 amino acids. V was pared by 10 bases and J by 7 bases, with 13 bases of the junction left unmatched. The V gene's germline CDR1 is LNHDA and CDR2 SQIVND (reference sequence). The CDR3 DNA follows: TGTGCCACCTCCCAGGGGGGTGGGGGACAGCCCCAGCATTTT. Protein sequence: CATSQGGGGQPQHF.

V gene TRBV5-1 combines with J gene TRBJ2-1, with 9 bases identical to TRBD2. After removal of 0 bases from V and 8 bases from J, the junction contained 3 bases not matched to a gene. Germline V gene lookup returns CDR1 SGHRS and CDR2 YFSETQ. There are 14 residues in the CDR3. The CDR3 DNA sequence: TGCGCCAGCAGCTTGGTAGCGGGAGTTGATGAGCAGTTCTTC. Protein sequence: CASSLVAGVDEQFF.

The chain has TRBV30 and TRBJ2-7, with 10 positions matching TRBD1. Germline V gene lookup returns CDR1 GTSNPN and CDR2 SVGIG (reference sequence). The CDR3 loop spans 13 amino acids. The ends lost 4 bases at V and 3 bases at J; junction bases unmatched: 3. CDR3 bases: TGTGCCTGGACCAGGGACAGGGGCTACGAGCAGTACTTC. It is translated as CAWTRDRGYEQYF. Drawing the rest from reference TRBV30 and TRBJ2-7, the complete variable domain is SQTIHQWPATLVQPVGSPLSLECTVEGTSNPNLYWYRQAAGRGLQLLFYSVGIGQISSEVPQNLSASRPQDRQFILSSKKLLLSDSGFYLCAWTRDRGYEQYFGPGTRLTVT.

This chain uses TRBV5-4 with TRBJ2-6, with D unresolved. Germline V CDR1 and CDR2: SGHNT, YYREEE (reference sequence). The CDR3 runs to 16 residues. Trimming removed 0 bases at V and 0 bases at J, with 7 bases between. The DNA of the CDR3 is TGTGCCAGCAGCTTGGTATCTTTCTCTGGGGCCAACGTCCTGACTTTC. Its translation is CASSLVSFSGANVLTF.

V gene TRBV11-1 combines with J gene TRBJ2-3; weak D call: TRBD2 (6 bases). CDR3 length equals 14 residues. The germline V and J ends were trimmed by 1 base and 5 bases, with 10 bases remaining between them. Germline V gene lookup returns CDR1 SGHAT and CDR2 FQDESV (reference sequence). Here the CDR3 reads CASSLGHSGDTQYF. The CDR3 nucleotides are TGTGCCAGCAGCTTAGGTCATAGCGGAGATACGCAGTATTTT.

The chain is built from TRBV6-1 and TRBJ1-1; the D gene is possibly TRBD1 (5 bases). V gave up 5 bases and J gave up 4 bases, with 17 bases separating them. The CDR3 sequence is 15 residues long. Germline V gene data show CDR1 as MNHNS and CDR2 as SASEGT. The CDR3 DNA sequence: TGTGCCAGCAGTAAGAGGGACTCGGAGAGCACTGAAGCTTTCTTT. It specifies CASSKRDSESTEAFF.

This chain connects TRBV20-1 to TRBJ1-2; 7 bases align to TRBD1. Unmatched junction bases numbered 5, after V lost 5 bases and J lost 8 bases. This CDR3 spans 11 amino acids. The germline V gene encodes CDR1 DFQATT and CDR2 SNEGSKA (reference sequence). The chain's CDR3 is CSADRDRGYTF. In DNA, the CDR3 is TGCAGTGCTGACCGGGACAGAGGCTACACCTTC.

V is TRBV19 and J is TRBJ1-1, with a possible D match to TRBD1 (6 bases). The germline gives CDR1 LNHDA, CDR2 SQIVND (reference sequence). The germline V and J ends were trimmed by 7 bases and 5 bases, with 23 bases remaining between them. This CDR3 region has 16 residues. The CDR3 nucleotides read TGTGCCAGTATCAAGCAGGGGACTGGCCTGGGGACTGAAGCTTTCTTT. Translated, it gives CASIKQGTGLGTEAFF.

The chain uses TRBV30 and TRBJ2-5; the D gene is possibly TRBD1 (6 bases). The germline CDR1 and CDR2 sequences are GTSNPN and SVGIG (reference sequence). This CDR3 has 14 residues. V dropped 3 bases and J dropped 2 bases, with 13 bases sitting between them. CDR3 sequence reads: CAWSRGFGQETQYF. DNA of the CDR3: TGTGCCTGGAGCAGGGGTTTCGGTCAAGAGACCCAGTACTTC.

The rearrangement joins TRBV11-3 to TRBJ2-1; no definite D call. The CDR3 extends over 12 amino acids. Germline V lookup: CDR1 SGHNT, CDR2 YENEEA. The V and J ends lost 2 bases and 8 bases respectively, with 7 bases between them. As DNA, the CDR3 is TGTGCCAGCAGCTTATCTGGCTATGAGCAGTTCTTC. Amino acid sequence: CASSLSGYEQFF.

V is TRBV18 and J is TRBJ2-1; possible D gene TRBD2, 6 bases. The length of the CDR3 is 16 residues. V lost 8 bases and J lost 2, with 19 bases in between. Looked up from germline, CDR1 is KGHSH and CDR2 is LQKENI. This CDR3 reads CASRRGRDGAYNEQFF. The CDR3 DNA follows: TGTGCCAGCCGACGAGGGCGGGACGGAGCCTACAATGAGCAGTTCTTC.

J is TRBJ1-5 and V is TRBV28; D possibly corresponds to TRBD1 (5 bases). Germline V lookup: CDR1 MDHEN, CDR2 SYDVKM. There are 15 residues in the CDR3. V was clipped by 3 bases and J by 2 bases, with 11 bases between them. In DNA, the CDR3 is TGTGCCAGCAGTTTTTCGCAGGGCGGCAATCAGCCCCAGCATTTT. Its protein is CASSFSQGGNQPQHF.

This chain joins TRBV11-2 and TRBJ2-7; D ambiguous. Trimming took 1 base from V and 3 from J, leaving 7 bases between them. Germline V CDR1 and CDR2: SGHAT, FQNNGV. The CDR3 is 13 residues long. The CDR3 region is CASSLVLSYEQYF. The CDR3 region has the DNA TGTGCCAGCAGCTTAGTTCTGAGCTACGAGCAGTACTTC.

This chain uses TRBV4-1 with TRBJ1-5, with D maybe TRBD1 (5 bases). V was cut by 0 bases and J by 5 bases, with 14 bases left in between. From germline, CDR1 is MGHRA and CDR2 YSYEKL. The CDR3 runs 16 residues. The CDR3 sequence: CASSQEGAGRDQPQHF. The CDR3, as DNA: TGCGCCAGCAGCCAAGAAGGCGCAGGGAGGGATCAGCCCCAGCATTTT.

The chain combines TRBV6-1 with TRBJ2-5; 9 bases are shared with TRBD2. CDR3 length: 16 amino acids. The germline gives CDR1 MNHNS, CDR2 SASEGT. Trimming removed 2 bases from V and 4 bases from J; junction bases left unmatched: 8. The CDR3 here is CASSELPSGARETQYF. CDR3 coding DNA: TGTGCCAGCAGTGAACTGCCTAGCGGGGCCAGAGAGACCCAGTACTTC.

The chain links TRBV7-3 to TRBJ2-2; D is perhaps TRBD1 or TRBD2 (5 bases each). The CDR3 consists of 20 residues. CDR1 and CDR2 (germline): SGHTA, FQGTGA. V was pared by 1 base and J by 7 bases, with 28 bases between. CDR3 DNA sequence: TGTGCCAGCAGCTTAATAGGAGGTTCTTGGGGACGGAAGGGTTTCGGGGAGCTGTTTTTT. It specifies CASSLIGGSWGRKGFGELFF.

The rearrangement uses TRBV19 and TRBJ1-5; D possibly corresponds to TRBD1 (5 bases). V was trimmed by 1 base and J by 1 base, leaving 11 bases between them. CDR3 length: 16 residues. Germline CDR1 LNHDA, CDR2 SQIVND (reference sequence). This CDR3 is CASSIVPGTSNQPQHF. The DNA of the CDR3 is TGTGCCAGTAGTATAGTACCAGGGACCAGCAATCAGCCCCAGCATTTT. Using reference TRBV19 and TRBJ1-5 for the parts outside the CDR3, the full variable domain is DGGITQSPKYLFRKEGQNVTLSCEQNLNHDAMYWYRQDPGQGLRLIYYSQIVNDFQKGDIAEGYSVSREKKESFPLTVTSAQKNPTAFYLCASSIVPGTSNQPQHFGDGTRLSIL.

This chain joins TRBV2 and TRBJ1-6; D is uncertain. The CDR3 has 15 amino acids. Trimming shortened V by 3 bases and J by 4 bases, and 10 bases separated the two germline ends. Per germline, CDR1 SNHLY and CDR2 FYNNEI. The CDR3 coding sequence is TGTGCCAGCAGTGAGAGGGAGACATATAATTCACCCCTCCACTTT. As protein: CASSERETYNSPLHF.

The chain carries TRBV5-8 and TRBJ2-3; 12 bases are shared with TRBD2. The CDR3 is 15 residues long. Germline loops: CDR1 SGHTS, CDR2 YDEGEE. J lost 0 bases, V lost 4 bases, and 0 bases had no gene match. CDR3 region: CASSLAGGSTDTQYF. The CDR3 DNA follows: TGTGCCAGCAGCCTAGCGGGGGGGAGCACAGATACGCAGTATTTT.

This chain uses TRBV19 with TRBJ1-2, with a possible D match to TRBD1 (5 bases). The germline gives CDR1 LNHDA, CDR2 SQIVND (reference sequence). The CDR3 is 15 amino acids. V was cut by 6 bases and J by 4 bases, with 18 bases left in between. CDR3: CASSPLGAEIYGYTF. CDR3 DNA: TGTGCCAGTAGCCCCCTCGGGGCAGAAATCTATGGCTACACCTTC.

The gene calls are TRBV10-3 and TRBJ2-2; tentative D call: TRBD1 (6 bases). V was clipped by 3 bases and J by 3 bases, with 8 bases between them. The CDR3 consists of 14 residues. Per germline, CDR1 ENHRY and CDR2 SYGVKD. The CDR3: CAISEGGDTGELFF. For the CDR3, the DNA is TGTGCCATCAGTGAAGGGGGTGACACCGGGGAGCTGTTTTTT.

This clone was seen a single time. The chain has TRBV5-1 and TRBJ2-7; 9 positions agree with TRBD1. Looked up from germline, CDR1 is SGHRS and CDR2 is YFSETQ. With V trimmed by 4 bases and J by 5 bases, 10 bases remained unmatched. CDR3 length: 15 amino acids. The CDR3 here is CASSGEGTGRNEQYF. The DNA for the CDR3 is TGCGCCAGCAGCGGGGAGGGGACAGGGCGAAACGAGCAGTACTTC.

This chain connects TRBV7-9 to TRBJ1-2; 9 bases are a match to TRBD1. CDR1 is SEHNR, CDR2 FQNEAQ, per germline (reference sequence). The CDR3 has 15 residues. With 5 bases clipped from V and 1 base from J, the junction kept 5 bases outside the gene matches. The CDR3 sequence: CASSVDRGINYGYTF. DNA for the CDR3: TGTGCCAGCAGCGTAGACAGGGGGATTAACTATGGCTACACCTTC.

The gene calls are TRBV11-3 and TRBJ1-3; D call uncertain. The ends were cut back, 3 bases at V and 0 bases at J, with 12 bases in the middle. The germline V gene has CDR1 SGHNT and CDR2 YENEEA. The length of the CDR3 is 16 residues. The CDR3 DNA reads as TGTGCCAGCAGCTTTCTGACGGCGAGCTCTGGAAACACCATATATTTT. Residues: CASSFLTASSGNTIYF.

This chain joins TRBV19 and TRBJ1-3; D remains unclear. The V end lost 3 bases, the J end lost 3 bases, and 6 bases lay between the germline ends. The germline V gene encodes CDR1 LNHDA and CDR2 SQIVND (reference sequence). The CDR3 is 13 amino acids. The CDR3 region is CASSILVGNTIYF. CDR3 in DNA: TGTGCCAGTAGTATTCTCGTTGGAAACACCATATATTTT.

The V and J genes are TRBV30 and TRBJ1-6; 12 bases are a match to TRBD1. From germline, CDR1 is GTSNPN and CDR2 SVGIG (reference sequence). CDR3 length: 15 amino acids. V was pared by 0 bases and J by 10 bases, with 4 bases of the junction left unmatched. The CDR3 DNA reads TGTGCCTGGAGTGTTGGGACAGGGGGCCAATCACCCCTCCACTTT. Translating gives CAWSVGTGGQSPLHF.

This sequence joins TRBV7-9 and TRBJ1-4; 8 bases line up with TRBD1. The V gene's germline CDR1 is SEHNR and CDR2 FQNEAQ (reference sequence). The CDR3 covers 14 residues. V was pared by 5 bases and J by 7 bases, with 6 bases of the junction left unmatched. CDR3 sequence: CASSPRQGSEKLFF. CDR3 nucleotide sequence: TGTGCCAGCAGCCCCCGACAGGGGTCTGAAAAACTGTTTTTT.